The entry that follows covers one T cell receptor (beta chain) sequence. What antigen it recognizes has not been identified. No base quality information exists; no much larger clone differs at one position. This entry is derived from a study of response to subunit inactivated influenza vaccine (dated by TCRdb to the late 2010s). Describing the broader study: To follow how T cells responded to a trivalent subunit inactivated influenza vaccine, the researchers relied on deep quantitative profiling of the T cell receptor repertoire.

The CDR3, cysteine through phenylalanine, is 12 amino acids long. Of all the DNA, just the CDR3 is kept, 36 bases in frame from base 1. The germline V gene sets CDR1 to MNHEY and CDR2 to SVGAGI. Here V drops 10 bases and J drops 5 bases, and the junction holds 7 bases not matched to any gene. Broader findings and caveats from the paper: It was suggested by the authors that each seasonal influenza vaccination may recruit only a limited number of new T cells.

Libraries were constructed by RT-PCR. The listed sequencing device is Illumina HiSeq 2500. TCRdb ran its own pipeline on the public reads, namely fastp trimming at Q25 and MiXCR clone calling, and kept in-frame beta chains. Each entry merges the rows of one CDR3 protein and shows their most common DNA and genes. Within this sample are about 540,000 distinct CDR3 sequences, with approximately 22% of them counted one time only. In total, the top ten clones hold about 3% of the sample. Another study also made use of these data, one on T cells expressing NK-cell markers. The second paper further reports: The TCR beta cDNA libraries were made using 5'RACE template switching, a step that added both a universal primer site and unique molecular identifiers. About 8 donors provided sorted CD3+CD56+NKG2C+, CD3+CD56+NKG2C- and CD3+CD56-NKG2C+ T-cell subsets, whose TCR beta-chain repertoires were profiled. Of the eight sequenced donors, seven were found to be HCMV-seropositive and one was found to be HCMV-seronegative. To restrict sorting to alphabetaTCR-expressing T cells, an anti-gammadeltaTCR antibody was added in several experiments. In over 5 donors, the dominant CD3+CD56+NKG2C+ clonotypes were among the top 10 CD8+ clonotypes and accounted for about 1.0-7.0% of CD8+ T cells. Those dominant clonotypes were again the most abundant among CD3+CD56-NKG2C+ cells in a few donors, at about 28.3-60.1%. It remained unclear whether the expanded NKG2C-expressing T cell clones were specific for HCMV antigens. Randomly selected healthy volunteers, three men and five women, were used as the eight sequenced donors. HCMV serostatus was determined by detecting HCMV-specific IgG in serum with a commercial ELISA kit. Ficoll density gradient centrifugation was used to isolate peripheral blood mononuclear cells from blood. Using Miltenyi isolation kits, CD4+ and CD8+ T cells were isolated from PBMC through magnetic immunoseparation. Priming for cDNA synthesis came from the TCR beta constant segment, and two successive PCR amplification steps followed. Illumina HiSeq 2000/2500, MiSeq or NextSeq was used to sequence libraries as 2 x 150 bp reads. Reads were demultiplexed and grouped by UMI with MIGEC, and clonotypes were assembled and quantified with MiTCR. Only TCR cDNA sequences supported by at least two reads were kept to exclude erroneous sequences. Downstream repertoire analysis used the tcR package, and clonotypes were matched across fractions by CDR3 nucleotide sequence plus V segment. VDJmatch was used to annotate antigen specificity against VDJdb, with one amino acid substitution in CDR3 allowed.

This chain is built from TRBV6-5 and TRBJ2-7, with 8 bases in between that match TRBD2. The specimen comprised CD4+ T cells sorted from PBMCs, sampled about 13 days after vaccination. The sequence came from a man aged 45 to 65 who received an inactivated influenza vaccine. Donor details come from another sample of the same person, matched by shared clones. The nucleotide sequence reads TGTGCCACCAGCGGGAGACTCAACGAGCAGTACTTC. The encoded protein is CATSGRLNEQYF.